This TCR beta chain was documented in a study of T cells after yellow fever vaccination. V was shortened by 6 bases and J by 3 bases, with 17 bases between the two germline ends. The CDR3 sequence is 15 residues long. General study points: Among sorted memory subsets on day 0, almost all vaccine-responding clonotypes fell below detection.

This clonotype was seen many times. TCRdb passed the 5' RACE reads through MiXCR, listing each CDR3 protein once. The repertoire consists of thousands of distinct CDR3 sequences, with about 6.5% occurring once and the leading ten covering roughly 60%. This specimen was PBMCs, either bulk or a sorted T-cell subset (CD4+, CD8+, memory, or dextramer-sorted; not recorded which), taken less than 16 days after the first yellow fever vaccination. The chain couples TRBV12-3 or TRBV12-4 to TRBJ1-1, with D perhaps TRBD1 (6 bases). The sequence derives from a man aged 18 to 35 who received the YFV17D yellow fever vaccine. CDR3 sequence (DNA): TGTGCCAGCAGCGCACAGGGAAGGGCGCACACTGAAGCTTTCTTT. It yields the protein CASSAQGRAHTEAFF.